This TCR beta chain was retrieved from a study of graft-versus-host responses after intestinal transplantation. Some clones are missing from TCRdb's copy, which holds only in-frame ones; the method was immunoSEQ multiplex PCR. The sample lists over 85,000 clones, roughly 93% occurring once. V lost 1 base and J lost 6, with 13 bases in between. The CDR3 consists of 15 residues. The germline CDR1 and CDR2 sequences are MNHNS and SASEGT. This clone was picked up a small number of times. No antigen is known for it. The receptor was derived from a human donor who received an intestinal transplant. The sample in question was unstimulated CD8+ T cells sorted from spleen or lymph node cells, obtained before intestinal transplant. The chain combines TRBV6-1 with TRBJ1-5, with a tentative D call TRBD1 (6 bases). The CDR3 here is CASSEDLGGGQPQHF. In nucleotides, the CDR3 is TGTGCCAGCAGTGAAGATCTGGGGGGCGGTCAGCCCCAGCATTTT.